Shown below are 10 T cell receptor beta chains from a single sample sequenced in a study of control samples from healthy donors and cancer patients. Data came from immunoSEQ multiplex PCR; TCRdb stores just in-frame clones and leaves some out. In the table there are roughly 52,000 clones, approximately 95% of which are singletons. The sample comprised blood. The receptors stem from a woman aged 25 to 39 in good health.

The chain employs TRBV19 and TRBJ1-4; D is unresolved. The germline V gene has CDR1 LNHDA and CDR2 SQIVND (reference sequence). The V gene lost 6 bases and the J gene lost 8 bases, with 19 bases spanning the gap. CDR3 length: 15 residues. The DNA of the CDR3 is TGTGCCAGTAGAGGCCAGCACTCCGGAGGAGAAAAACTGTTTTTT. It is translated as CASRGQHSGGEKLFF.

This chain uses TRBV2 with TRBJ2-7; 8 bases fit TRBD1. CDR3 length equals 14 residues. V lost 7 bases to trimming and J lost 2 bases; unmatched junction nucleotides: 7. In germline, CDR1 is SNHLY, CDR2 FYNNEI. CDR3 protein: CASTNGQGPYEQYF. CDR3 DNA sequence: TGTGCCAGCACAAACGGACAGGGACCCTACGAGCAGTACTTC. The full variable domain, completed using reference TRBV2 and TRBJ2-7, is EPEVTQTPSHQVTQMGQEVILRCVPISNHLYFYWYRQILGQKVEFLVSFYNNEISEKSEIFDDQFSVERPDGSNFTLKIRSTKLEDSAMYFCASTNGQGPYEQYFGPGTRLTVT.

This clone was recorded once. The V and J genes are TRBV3-1 (or the pseudogene TRBV3-2) and TRBJ2-3; 12 bases fit TRBD2. V gave up 3 bases and J gave up 6 bases; unmatched junction bases: 7. The length of the CDR3 is 16 residues. Germline CDR1 reads LGHDT; CDR2 reads YNNKEL (reference sequence). The CDR3 nucleotides read TGTGCCAGCAGCCAGAGACTAGCGGGAGTGGGGGATACGCAGTATTTT. The encoded protein is CASSQRLAGVGDTQYF.

This sequence joins TRBV11-2 and TRBJ1-1, with D possibly matching TRBD1 (5 bases). Per the germline V gene, CDR1 is SGHAT and CDR2 is FQNNGV. With 1 base removed from V and 5 bases from J, the gap between germline ends came to 11 bases. CDR3 size: 14 residues. The CDR3, as DNA: TGTGCCAGCAGCTTAGGGGGTTGGGGGACTGAAGCTTTCTTT. Amino acid sequence: CASSLGGWGTEAFF.

This chain connects TRBV20-1 to TRBJ2-7; no firm D call. Germline V gene data show CDR1 as DFQATT and CDR2 as SNEGSKA (reference sequence). The germline V and J ends were trimmed by 4 bases and 10 bases, with 11 bases remaining between them. CDR3 length: 10 residues. The CDR3 spells CSANRPPQYF. The CDR3 nucleotides read TGCAGTGCTAATCGGCCCCCTCAGTACTTC.

This chain links TRBV15 with TRBJ2-3; TRBD1 agrees at 12 bases. The germline V gene encodes CDR1 LNHNV and CDR2 YYDKDF (reference sequence). This CDR3 is 19 amino acids long. V was pared by 2 bases and J by 2 bases, with 11 bases of the junction left unmatched. The chain's CDR3 is CATSRPGQGARWDTDTQYF. The CDR3 DNA reads TGTGCCACCAGCAGACCGGGACAGGGGGCGCGGTGGGACACAGATACGCAGTATTTT.

The rearrangement joins TRBV3-1 (or the pseudogene TRBV3-2) to TRBJ2-7, with 10 positions matching TRBD1. Germline V lookup: CDR1 LGHDT, CDR2 YNNKEL (reference sequence). V was clipped by 5 bases and J by 4 bases; unmatched bases: 2. The CDR3 consists of 13 residues. The CDR3 nucleotides read TGTGCCAGCAGCGGGGACAGGGGATACGAGCAGTACTTC. As protein: CASSGDRGYEQYF.

This clone has only one observation. The rearrangement joins TRBV3-1 (or the pseudogene TRBV3-2) to TRBJ2-2; possible D gene TRBD2, 5 bases. Germline V gene data show CDR1 as LGHDT and CDR2 as YNNKEL (reference sequence). Trimming cost V 0 bases and J 0 bases, with 8 bases left between them. This CDR3 spans 16 amino acids. The CDR3 DNA reads as TGTGCCAGCAGCCAAGATGCGGGCGCGAACACCGGGGAGCTGTTTTTT. This encodes CASSQDAGANTGELFF.

The chain joins TRBV6-5 to TRBJ2-7; 7 nucleotides line up with TRBD1. The junction had 7 bases not matched to a gene; V was cut back by 6 bases and J by 2 bases. The CDR3 is 14 residues long. Germline lookup yields CDR1 MNHEY and CDR2 SVGAGI. The CDR3 sequence is CASSPGQGAYEQYF. DNA of the CDR3: TGTGCCAGCAGCCCGGGTCAGGGGGCCTACGAGCAGTACTTC.

The chain joins TRBV9 to TRBJ1-4; tentative D call: TRBD1 (6 bases). Trimming removed 0 bases from V and 6 bases from J, with 15 bases in between. The CDR3 length is 16 residues. Per germline, CDR1 SGDLS and CDR2 YYNGEE. The CDR3 is CASSVEGGGVDEKLFF. The CDR3 DNA reads TGTGCCAGCAGCGTAGAAGGGGGAGGGGTGGATGAAAAACTGTTTTTT.